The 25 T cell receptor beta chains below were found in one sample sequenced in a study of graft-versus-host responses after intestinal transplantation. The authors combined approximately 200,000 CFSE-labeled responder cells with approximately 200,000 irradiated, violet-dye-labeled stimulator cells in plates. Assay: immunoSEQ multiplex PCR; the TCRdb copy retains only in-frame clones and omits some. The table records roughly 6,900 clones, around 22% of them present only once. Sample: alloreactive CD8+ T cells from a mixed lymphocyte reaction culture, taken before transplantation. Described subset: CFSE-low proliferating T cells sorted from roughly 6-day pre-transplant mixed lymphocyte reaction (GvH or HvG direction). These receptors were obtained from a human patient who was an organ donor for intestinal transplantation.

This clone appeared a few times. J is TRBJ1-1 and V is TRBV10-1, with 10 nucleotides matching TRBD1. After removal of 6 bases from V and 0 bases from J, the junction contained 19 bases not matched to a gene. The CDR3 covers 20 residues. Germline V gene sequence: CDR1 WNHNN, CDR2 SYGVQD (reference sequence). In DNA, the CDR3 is TGCGCCAGCAGCGTGACCGGGACAGGGGCCCCTGTGGCCCTGAACACTGAAGCTTTCTTT. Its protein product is CASSVTGTGAPVALNTEAFF.

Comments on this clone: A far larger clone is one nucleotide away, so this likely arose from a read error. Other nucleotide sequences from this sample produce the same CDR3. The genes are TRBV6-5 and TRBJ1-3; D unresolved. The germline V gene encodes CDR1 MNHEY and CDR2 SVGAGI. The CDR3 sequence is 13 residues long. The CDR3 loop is CASSLSSGNTIYF. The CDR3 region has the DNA TGCGCCAGCAGTTTGAGCTCTGGAAACACCATATATTTT.

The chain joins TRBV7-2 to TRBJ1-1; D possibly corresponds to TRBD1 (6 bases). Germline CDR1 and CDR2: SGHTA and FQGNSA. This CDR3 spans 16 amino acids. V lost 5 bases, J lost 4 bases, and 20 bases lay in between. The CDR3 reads CASSQVLRDTFTEAFF. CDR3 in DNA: TGTGCCAGCAGCCAAGTTCTCCGGGACACCTTCACTGAAGCTTTCTTT.

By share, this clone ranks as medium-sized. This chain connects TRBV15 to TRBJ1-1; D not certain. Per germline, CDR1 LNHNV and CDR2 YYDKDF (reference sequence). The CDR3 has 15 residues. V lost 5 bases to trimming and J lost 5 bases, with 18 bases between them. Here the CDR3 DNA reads TGTGCCACCAGCGGACCAGGTATTAGTTTTACTGAAGCTTTCTTT. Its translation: CATSGPGISFTEAFF.

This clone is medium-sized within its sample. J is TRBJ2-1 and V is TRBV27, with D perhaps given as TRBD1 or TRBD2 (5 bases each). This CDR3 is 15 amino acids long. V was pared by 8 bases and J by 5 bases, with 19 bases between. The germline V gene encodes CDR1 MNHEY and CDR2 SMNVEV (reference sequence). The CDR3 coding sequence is TGTGCCAGCGCTAGGGACCCTACACGGGACAATGAGCAGTTCTTC. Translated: CASARDPTRDNEQFF.

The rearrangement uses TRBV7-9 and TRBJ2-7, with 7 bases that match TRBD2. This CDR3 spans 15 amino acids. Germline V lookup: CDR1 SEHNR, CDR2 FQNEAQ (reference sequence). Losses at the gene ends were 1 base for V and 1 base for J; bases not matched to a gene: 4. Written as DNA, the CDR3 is TGTGCCAGCAGCTTAGTGGGGGGAGGGTCCTACGAGCAGTACTTC. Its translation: CASSLVGGGSYEQYF.

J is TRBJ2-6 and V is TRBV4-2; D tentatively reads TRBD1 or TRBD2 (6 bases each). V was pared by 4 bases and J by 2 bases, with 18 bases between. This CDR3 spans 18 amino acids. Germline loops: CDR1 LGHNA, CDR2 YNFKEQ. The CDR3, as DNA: TGTGCCAGCAGCCCGGTGGGGGGCCCGACTGCTGGGGCCAACGTCCTGACTTTC. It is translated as CASSPVGGPTAGANVLTF.

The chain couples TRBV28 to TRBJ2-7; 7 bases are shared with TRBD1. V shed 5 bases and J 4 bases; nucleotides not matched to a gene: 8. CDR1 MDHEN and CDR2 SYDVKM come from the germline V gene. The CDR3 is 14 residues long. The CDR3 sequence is CASSSRQGNYEQYF. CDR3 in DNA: TGTGCCAGCAGTAGTAGACAGGGTAATTACGAGCAGTACTTC.

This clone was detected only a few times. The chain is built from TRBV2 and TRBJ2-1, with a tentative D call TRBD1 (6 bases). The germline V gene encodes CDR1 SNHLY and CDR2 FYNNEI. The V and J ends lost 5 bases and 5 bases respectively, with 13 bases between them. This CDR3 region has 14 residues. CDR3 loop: CASSLATGHNEQFF. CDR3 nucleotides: TGTGCCAGCAGTTTAGCGACAGGACACAATGAGCAGTTCTTC.

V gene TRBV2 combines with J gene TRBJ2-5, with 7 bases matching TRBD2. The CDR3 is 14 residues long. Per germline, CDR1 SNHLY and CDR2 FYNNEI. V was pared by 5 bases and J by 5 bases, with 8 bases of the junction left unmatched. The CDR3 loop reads CASSLSGDGETQYF. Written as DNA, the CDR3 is TGTGCCAGCAGTTTAAGCGGGGACGGGGAGACCCAGTACTTC.

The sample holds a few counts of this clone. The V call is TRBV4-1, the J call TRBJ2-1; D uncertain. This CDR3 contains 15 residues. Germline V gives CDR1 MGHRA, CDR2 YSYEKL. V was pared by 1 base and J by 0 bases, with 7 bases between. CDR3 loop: CASSQVLASYNEQFF. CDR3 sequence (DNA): TGCGCCAGCAGCCAAGTTCTGGCCTCCTACAATGAGCAGTTCTTC.

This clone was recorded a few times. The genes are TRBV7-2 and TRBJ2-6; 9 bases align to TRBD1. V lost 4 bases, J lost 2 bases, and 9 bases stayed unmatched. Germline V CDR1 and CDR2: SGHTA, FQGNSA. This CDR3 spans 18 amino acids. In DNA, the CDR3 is TGTGCCAGCAGCTCATCCACAGGGGGCGAAACTGGGGCCAACGTCCTGACTTTC. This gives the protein CASSSSTGGETGANVLTF.

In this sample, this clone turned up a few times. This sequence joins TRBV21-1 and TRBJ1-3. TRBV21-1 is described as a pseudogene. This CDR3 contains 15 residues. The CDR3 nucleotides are TGTGCCAGCAGCTTCCGGACTGGAGCTGGAAACACCATATATTTT. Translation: CASSFRTGAGNTIYF.

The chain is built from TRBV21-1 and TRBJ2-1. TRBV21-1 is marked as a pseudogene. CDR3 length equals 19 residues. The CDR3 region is CASSILDPQGSSDYNEQFF. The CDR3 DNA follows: TGTGCCAGCAGCATCCTAGATCCCCAGGGGTCTAGCGATTACAATGAGCAGTTCTTC.

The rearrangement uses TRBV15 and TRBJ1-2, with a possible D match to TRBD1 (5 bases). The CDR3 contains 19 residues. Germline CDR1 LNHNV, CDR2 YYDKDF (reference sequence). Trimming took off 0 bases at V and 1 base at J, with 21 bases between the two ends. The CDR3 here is CATSREEGHGGPDNYGYTF. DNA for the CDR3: TGTGCCACCAGCAGAGAGGAGGGGCACGGGGGTCCAGATAACTATGGCTACACCTTC.

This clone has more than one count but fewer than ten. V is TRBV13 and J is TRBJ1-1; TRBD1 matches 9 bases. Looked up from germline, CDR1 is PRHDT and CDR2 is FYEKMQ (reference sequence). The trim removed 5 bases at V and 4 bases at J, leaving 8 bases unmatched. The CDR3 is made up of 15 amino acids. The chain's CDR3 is CASSDIQGAGTEAFF. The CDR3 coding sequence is TGTGCCAGCAGCGACATACAGGGGGCAGGCACTGAAGCTTTCTTT.

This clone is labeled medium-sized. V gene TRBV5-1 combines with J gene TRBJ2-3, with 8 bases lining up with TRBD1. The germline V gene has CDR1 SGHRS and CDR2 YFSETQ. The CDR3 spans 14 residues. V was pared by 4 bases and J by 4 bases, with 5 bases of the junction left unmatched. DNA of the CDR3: TGCGCCAGCAGCGAAGGACAGGGAGCAGATACGCAGTATTTT. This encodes CASSEGQGADTQYF.

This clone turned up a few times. The DNA for the CDR3 is TGTGCCACCACGGGGGAGGGGGTTTATGGCTACACCTTC. This encodes CATTGEGVYGYTF. This chain connects TRBV6-5 to TRBJ1-2; maybe TRBD1 (6 bases). Germline CDR1 reads MNHEY; CDR2 reads SVGAGI. The CDR3 is 13 residues long. Trimming cost V 10 bases and J 5 bases, with 17 bases left between them.

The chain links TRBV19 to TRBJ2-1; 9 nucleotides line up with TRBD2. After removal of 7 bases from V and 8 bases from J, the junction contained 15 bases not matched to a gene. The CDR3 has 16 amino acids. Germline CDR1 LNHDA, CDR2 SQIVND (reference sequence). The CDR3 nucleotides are TGTGCCAGTACGTATTTTTTTAGCGGGAGCCCCCATGAGCAGTTCTTC. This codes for CASTYFFSGSPHEQFF.

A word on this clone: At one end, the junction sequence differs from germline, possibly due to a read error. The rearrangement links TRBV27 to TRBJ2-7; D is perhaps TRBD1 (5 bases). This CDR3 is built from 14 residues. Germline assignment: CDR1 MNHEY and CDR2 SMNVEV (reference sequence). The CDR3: CASGFQGYNYGQYF. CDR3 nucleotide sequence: TGTGCCAGCGGTTTCCAGGGATACAACTACGGGCAGTACTTC.

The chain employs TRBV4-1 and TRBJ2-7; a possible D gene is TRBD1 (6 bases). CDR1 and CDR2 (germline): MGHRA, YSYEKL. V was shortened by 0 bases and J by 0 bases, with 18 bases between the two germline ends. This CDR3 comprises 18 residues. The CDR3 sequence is CASSQESPRQAASYEQYF. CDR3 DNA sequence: TGCGCCAGCAGCCAAGAATCCCCCCGACAGGCCGCCTCCTACGAGCAGTACTTC.

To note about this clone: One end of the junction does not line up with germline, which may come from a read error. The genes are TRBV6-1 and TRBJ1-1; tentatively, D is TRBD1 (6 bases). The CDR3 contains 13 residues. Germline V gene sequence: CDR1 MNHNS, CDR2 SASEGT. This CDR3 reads CAGSEGGNTKAFF. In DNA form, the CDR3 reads TGTGCCGGCAGTGAAGGGGGGAACACTAAAGCTTTCTTT.

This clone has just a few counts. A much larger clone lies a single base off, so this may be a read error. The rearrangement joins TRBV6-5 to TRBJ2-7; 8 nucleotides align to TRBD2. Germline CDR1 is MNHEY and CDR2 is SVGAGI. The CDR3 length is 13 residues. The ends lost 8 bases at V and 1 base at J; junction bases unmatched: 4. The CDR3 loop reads CASAIAGSYEQYF. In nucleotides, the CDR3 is TGTGCCAGCGCGATAGCGGGGTCCTACGAGCAGTACTTC.

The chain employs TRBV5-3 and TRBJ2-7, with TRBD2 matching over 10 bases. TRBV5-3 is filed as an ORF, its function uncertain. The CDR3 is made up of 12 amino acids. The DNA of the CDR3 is TGTGGGCTAGCGGGAGCGCTGAGCGAGCAGTACTTC. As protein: CGLAGALSEQYF.

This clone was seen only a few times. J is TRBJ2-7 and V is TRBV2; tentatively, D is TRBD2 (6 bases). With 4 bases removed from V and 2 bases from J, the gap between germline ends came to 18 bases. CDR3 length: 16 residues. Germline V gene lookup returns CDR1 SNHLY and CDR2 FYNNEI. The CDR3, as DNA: TGTGCCAGCAGTGTCCCCTCGTCTGGGGGGACCTACGAGCAGTACTTC. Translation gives CASSVPSSGGTYEQYF.